Below, 22 T cell receptor beta chains from the same sample are listed, as sequenced in a study of OX40 agonist ivuxolimab in advanced cancers. Produced via immunoSEQ multiplex PCR; TCRdb's table is partial and in-frame only. The table shows more than 70,000 clones, with less than 90% occurring only once. The sequencing used CD4+ or CD8+ T cells sorted from blood, collected in a trial of the OX40 agonist ivuxolimab. These receptors originate from an adult with an advanced solid tumor such as melanoma, head and neck, liver or kidney cancer.

The chain carries TRBV6-5 and TRBJ2-7, with D perhaps matching TRBD1 or TRBD2 (6 bases each). This CDR3 is 15 amino acids long. The germline V and J ends were trimmed by 5 bases and 0 bases, with 14 bases remaining between them. CDR1 and CDR2 (germline): MNHEY, SVGAGI. This chain's CDR3 is CASSPSGAGSYEQYF. In nucleotides, the CDR3 is TGTGCCAGCAGTCCGTCGGGGGCGGGCTCCTACGAGCAGTACTTC.

The chain combines TRBV7-6 with TRBJ2-2; D is unclear. The germline V and J ends were trimmed by 4 bases and 6 bases, with 3 bases remaining between them. CDR1 is SGHVS, CDR2 FNYEAQ, per germline. CDR3 length: 11 residues. The CDR3 DNA reads as TGTGCCAGCAGCTCCTCCGGGGAGCTGTTTTTT. This gives the protein CASSSSGELFF.

This chain connects TRBV5-6 to TRBJ2-3; D remains unclear. The CDR3 consists of 15 residues. The V end was cut by 1 base, the J end by 0 bases, with 9 bases between. Germline V gene lookup returns CDR1 SGHDT and CDR2 YYEEEE. The CDR3 DNA reads TGTGCCAGCAGCTTGTTGAGTCTAAGCACAGATACGCAGTATTTT. Its translation: CASSLLSLSTDTQYF.

The chain joins TRBV7-6 to TRBJ2-1; TRBD2 matches at 8 bases. V gave up 5 bases and J gave up 2 bases; unmatched junction bases: 14. The germline V gene encodes CDR1 SGHVS and CDR2 FNYEAQ. The CDR3 loop spans 18 amino acids. The CDR3 DNA reads TGTGCCAGCAGCCTACTATCCTCCGGGGGGGGCGCCTACAATGAGCAGTTCTTC. Translation: CASSLLSSGGGAYNEQFF.

This chain links TRBV10-1 with TRBJ2-4, with D perhaps matching TRBD1 (5 bases). Germline loops: CDR1 WNHNN, CDR2 SYGVQD (reference sequence). The CDR3 is 14 residues long. Trimming left V 10 bases short and J 0 bases short, with 13 bases between. The CDR3 is CATSHRIAKNIQYF. CDR3 nucleotide sequence: TGCGCCACGAGCCACAGGATAGCCAAAAACATTCAGTACTTC.

The V and J genes are TRBV27 and TRBJ1-6; a possible D gene is TRBD1 (5 bases). Germline loops: CDR1 MNHEY, CDR2 SMNVEV (reference sequence). Trimming removed 3 bases from V and 7 bases from J, with 13 bases in between. This CDR3 has 15 residues. The CDR3, as DNA: TGTGCCAGCAGTTTGGCGCAGGCAGGGAATTCACCCCTCCACTTT. Translation: CASSLAQAGNSPLHF.

V and J are TRBV5-8 and TRBJ2-5; 7 nucleotides line up with TRBD1. Germline V gives CDR1 SGHTS, CDR2 YDEGEE. J was trimmed by 1 base and V by 4 bases; bases with no gene match: 13. The CDR3 consists of 17 residues. The CDR3 loop is CASSTNRDRSSQETQYF. The CDR3 bases are TGTGCCAGCAGCACCAACCGGGACAGAAGTTCCCAAGAGACCCAGTACTTC.

The rearrangement joins TRBV2 to TRBJ2-2; 10 nucleotides line up with TRBD2. CDR1 is SNHLY and CDR2 is FYNNEI in the germline V gene. The CDR3 runs to 15 residues. V lost 5 bases and J lost 4; bases outside the gene matches: 4. CDR3 DNA sequence: TGTGCCAGCAGTTTCAGCGGGAGGGCCACCGGGGAGCTGTTTTTT. This translates into CASSFSGRATGELFF.

The rearrangement uses TRBV18 and TRBJ2-5; 7 bases are shared with TRBD2. Germline V gene data show CDR1 as KGHSH and CDR2 as LQKENI. The CDR3 spans 13 residues. J was trimmed by 5 bases and V by 4 bases; bases with no gene match: 4. CDR3 nucleotides: TGTGCCAGCTCACTCCAGGGAGGGGAGACCCAGTACTTC. Protein product: CASSLQGGETQYF.

V gene TRBV7-9 combines with J gene TRBJ2-3; D possibly corresponds to TRBD2 (5 bases). In germline, CDR1 is SEHNR, CDR2 FQNEAQ (reference sequence). There are 15 residues in the CDR3. With 5 bases removed from V and 3 bases from J, the gap between germline ends came to 15 bases. The CDR3 DNA follows: TGTGCCAGCAGCCGGACTTCAAGTCGAACAGATACGCAGTATTTT. It yields the protein CASSRTSSRTDTQYF. Full variable domain (remainder filled in from reference TRBV7-9 and TRBJ2-3): DTGVSQNPRHKITKRGQNVTFRCDPISEHNRLYWYRQTLGQGPEFLTYFQNEAQLEKSRLLSDRFSAERPKGSFSTLEIQRTEQGDSAMYLCASSRTSSRTDTQYFGPGTRLTVL.

Only a few counts were recorded for this clone. This rearrangement joins TRBV7-9 to TRBJ2-2; D remains ambiguous. Germline V lookup: CDR1 SEHNR, CDR2 FQNEAQ (reference sequence). V was clipped by 5 bases and J by 5 bases, with 15 bases between them. The CDR3 spans 15 residues. As DNA, the CDR3 is TGTGCCAGCAGCCTCCCGCAGGTCCGGACCGGGGAGCTGTTTTTT. Translating it yields CASSLPQVRTGELFF.

This chain connects TRBV27 to TRBJ2-3; D may be TRBD1 (6 bases). Per germline, CDR1 MNHEY and CDR2 SMNVEV (reference sequence). CDR3 length: 13 residues. The V end was cut by 7 bases, the J end by 1 base, with 9 bases between. The CDR3 DNA sequence: TGTGCCAGCAAGGGGGACCGCACAGATACGCAGTATTTT. It yields the protein CASKGDRTDTQYF.

The rearrangement links TRBV2 to TRBJ2-7, with 14 bases lining up with TRBD2. The CDR3 sequence is 16 residues long. Germline loops: CDR1 SNHLY, CDR2 FYNNEI. Unmatched junction bases numbered 10, after V lost 6 bases and J lost 6 bases. CDR3: CASRSTSGGARVEQYF. CDR3 DNA: TGTGCCAGCAGATCGACTAGCGGGGGGGCCAGGGTCGAGCAGTACTTC.

The chain has TRBV10-3 and TRBJ2-1; the D is unclear. Trimming removed 2 bases at V and 5 bases at J, with 10 bases between. The CDR3 consists of 14 residues. Germline loops: CDR1 ENHRY, CDR2 SYGVKD. CDR3 nucleotides: TGTGCCATCAGTGAGGAGCAGCCAAACAATGAGCAGTTCTTC. Protein: CAISEEQPNNEQFF.

The chain links TRBV5-1 to TRBJ1-1; 10 bases match TRBD1. The V gene's germline CDR1 is SGHRS and CDR2 YFSETQ. The V segment lost 3 bases and the J segment 6 bases; nucleotides outside the gene matches: 2. CDR3 length: 13 amino acids. CDR3 amino acids: CASSSGTGAEAFF. The DNA of the CDR3 is TGCGCCAGCAGCTCCGGGACAGGGGCTGAAGCTTTCTTT.

A word on this clone: Other DNA variants within this sample encode the same CDR3. This chain uses TRBV25-1 with TRBJ2-6; TRBD1 is a possible D gene (5 bases). This CDR3 has 16 amino acids. Trimming removed 3 bases from V and 0 bases from J, with 9 bases in between. Germline assignment: CDR1 MGHDK and CDR2 SYGVNS. The CDR3 DNA reads as TGTGCCAGCAGTGATTCAGGGTTCTCTGGGGCCAACGTCCTGACTTTC. This gives the protein CASSDSGFSGANVLTF.

V gene TRBV18 combines with J gene TRBJ2-7; TRBD2 matches at 12 bases. There are 14 residues in the CDR3. The junction had 1 base not matched to a gene; V was cut back by 3 bases and J by 4 bases. Germline V gives CDR1 KGHSH, CDR2 LQKENI. The chain's CDR3 is CASSPGLAGYEQYF. The CDR3 bases are TGTGCCAGCTCACCCGGACTAGCGGGATACGAGCAGTACTTC.

The chain carries TRBV7-2 and TRBJ2-7; 10 nucleotides align to TRBD2. The CDR3 has 16 residues. Losses at the gene ends were 1 base for V and 2 bases for J; bases not matched to a gene: 5. The V gene's germline CDR1 is SGHTA and CDR2 FQGNSA. The CDR3, as DNA: TGTGCCAGCAGCTTAGTCGGGCTAGCGGGGGCCTACGAGCAGTACTTC. It translates to CASSLVGLAGAYEQYF.

The V gene is TRBV7-6, the J gene TRBJ1-1; the match to TRBD1 covers 8 bases. The CDR3 loop spans 17 amino acids. With 9 bases clipped from V and 0 bases from J, the junction kept 15 bases outside the gene matches. CDR1 SGHVS and CDR2 FNYEAQ come from the germline V gene. In nucleotides, the CDR3 is TGTGCCAGGACAGGGGACCCTGCTCCTTTCATGAACACTGAAGCTTTCTTT. Translated, it gives CARTGDPAPFMNTEAFF. The complete variable domain, with remaining parts taken from reference TRBV7-6 and TRBJ1-1, reads GAGVSQSPRYKVTKRGQDVALRCDPISGHVSLYWYRQALGQGPEFLTYFNYEAQQDKSGLPNDRFSAERPEGSISTLTIQRTEQRDSAMYRCARTGDPAPFMNTEAFFGQGTRLTVV.

This clone has a handful of counts. This rearrangement joins TRBV2 to TRBJ1-5; D is uncertain. Germline V gene lookup returns CDR1 SNHLY and CDR2 FYNNEI. The germline V and J ends were trimmed by 9 bases and 2 bases, with 11 bases remaining between them. The CDR3 sequence is 13 residues long. The CDR3 DNA is TGTGCCAGTAAAGAAGGGCGCAATCAGCCCCAGCATTTT. Its protein is CASKEGRNQPQHF.

This chain connects TRBV18 to TRBJ2-1, with TRBD1 matching 8 bases. V lost 3 bases, J lost 4 bases, and 17 bases stayed unmatched. In germline, CDR1 is KGHSH, CDR2 LQKENI. There are 19 residues in the CDR3. CDR3 sequence reads: CASSPPTGLGTGQYNEQFF. CDR3 nucleotides: TGTGCCAGCTCACCCCCAACAGGGCTTGGGACAGGCCAGTACAATGAGCAGTTCTTC.

The chain combines TRBV19 with TRBJ1-4, with TRBD1 identical over 7 bases. Germline V CDR1 and CDR2: LNHDA, SQIVND (reference sequence). The CDR3 loop spans 15 amino acids. The V segment lost 3 bases and the J segment 5 bases; nucleotides outside the gene matches: 6. CDR3 sequence (DNA): TGTGCCAGTAGTATCCACAGGGGACTCAATGAAAAACTGTTTTTT. It is translated as CASSIHRGLNEKLFF.